The next 30 T cell receptor beta chains were all read from a single sample in a study of shared clonotypes between healthy human individuals. Measured with immunoSEQ multiplex PCR; TCRdb has only the in-frame clones, and not every one. The sample shows about 1.1 million clones, 70% to 85% of them seen only once. The sequencing sample was made of memory CD4+ T cells from PBMCs. The subset was: CD45RA-negative fraction. These receptor sequences come from a man between 18 and 35 years old in good health. Some clones in this sample may be carry-over from other donors' samples.

The chain carries TRBV7-2 and TRBJ1-2, with D possibly being TRBD1 (5 bases). V gave up 5 bases and J gave up 5 bases, with 12 bases separating them. Germline loops: CDR1 SGHTA, CDR2 FQGNSA. CDR3 length: 13 amino acids. This CDR3 is CASSAGTDYGYTF. DNA for the CDR3: TGTGCCAGCAGCGCCGGGACGGATTATGGCTACACCTTC. The complete variable domain, with remaining parts taken from reference TRBV7-2 and TRBJ1-2, reads GAGVSQSPSNKVTEKGKDVELRCDPISGHTALYWYRQSLGQGLEFLIYFQGNSAPDKSGLPSDRFSAERTGGSVSTLTIQRTQQEDSAVYLCASSAGTDYGYTFGSGTRLTVV.

V and J are TRBV27 and TRBJ2-1; TRBD2 agrees at 7 bases. Trimming took 2 bases from V and 13 from J; bases not matched to a gene: 11. Germline-derived CDR1 and CDR2 are MNHEY and SMNVEV (reference sequence). The CDR3 length is 14 residues. The CDR3 is CASSLLPVAGVQFF. CDR3 in DNA: TGTGCCAGCAGTTTACTCCCGGTGGCGGGAGTACAGTTCTTC.

This clone was seen just once. The CDR3: CSAQGQQKQFF. In nucleotides, the CDR3 is TGCAGTGCCCAGGGACAGCAAAAGCAGTTCTTC. V is TRBV20-1 and J is TRBJ2-1; TRBD1 matches 7 bases. Germline CDR1 reads DFQATT; CDR2 reads SNEGSKA (reference sequence). Trimming took 6 bases from V and 11 from J; bases not matched to a gene: 7. This CDR3 spans 11 amino acids.

The chain joins TRBV7-9 to TRBJ1-1; 7 nucleotides line up with TRBD1. V trimming: 5 bases; J trimming: 1 base; junction bases outside the gene matches: 4. The CDR3 extends over 14 amino acids. In germline, CDR1 is SEHNR, CDR2 FQNEAQ (reference sequence). The CDR3 spells CASSHRGGNTEAFF. Here the CDR3 DNA reads TGTGCCAGCAGCCACAGGGGAGGGAACACTGAAGCTTTCTTT.

The V and J genes are TRBV7-2 and TRBJ2-7; a possible D gene is TRBD2 (5 bases). Trimming pared 0 bases from V and 5 bases from J, leaving 14 bases between. Germline CDR1 is SGHTA and CDR2 is FQGNSA. The CDR3 has 15 amino acids. The CDR3 reads CASSLARPGVDEQYF. Here the CDR3 DNA reads TGTGCCAGCAGCTTAGCGCGACCCGGGGTAGACGAGCAGTACTTC.

The chain employs TRBV28 and TRBJ1-3; TRBD1 matches at 9 bases. After removal of 6 bases from V and 0 bases from J, the junction contained 3 bases not matched to a gene. The CDR3 loop spans 15 amino acids. In germline, CDR1 is MDHEN, CDR2 SYDVKM. The CDR3 DNA reads as TGTGCCAGCAGCACAGGGGGCATCTCTGGAAACACCATATATTTT. Protein: CASSTGGISGNTIYF. The full variable domain, completed using reference TRBV28 and TRBJ1-3, is DVKVTQSSRYLVKRTGEKVFLECVQDMDHENMFWYRQDPGLGLRLIYFSYDVKMKEKGDIPEGYSVSREKKERFSLILESASTNQTSMYLCASSTGGISGNTIYFGEGSWLTVV.

This rearrangement joins TRBV5-4 to TRBJ2-2; TRBD2 matches at 9 bases. This CDR3 is 16 amino acids long. V dropped 1 base and J dropped 4; count of bases not matched to a gene: 5. In germline, CDR1 is SGHNT, CDR2 YYREEE (reference sequence). For the CDR3, the DNA is TGTGCCAGCAGCTTGCCAACTAGCGGGCCCACCGGGGAGCTGTTTTTT. Its translation is CASSLPTSGPTGELFF.

This rearrangement joins TRBV11-2 to TRBJ2-3, with TRBD2 identical over 10 bases. The CDR3 consists of 15 residues. Germline CDR1 reads SGHAT; CDR2 reads FQNNGV. V was pared by 5 bases and J by 4 bases, with 6 bases of the junction left unmatched. In DNA, the CDR3 is TGTGCCAGCAGCCAACTAGCGGGACCCCCAGATACGCAGTATTTT. Its translation is CASSQLAGPPDTQYF.

The rearrangement uses TRBV19 and TRBJ1-2; D possibly corresponds to TRBD1 (5 bases). This CDR3 spans 14 amino acids. V was trimmed by 4 bases and J by 8 bases, leaving 17 bases between them. Germline V gives CDR1 LNHDA, CDR2 SQIVND (reference sequence). The CDR3 DNA reads TGTGCCAGTAGTACCACCCTGCAGGGTGGGGGCTACACCTTC. It yields the protein CASSTTLQGGGYTF.

This chain connects TRBV7-9 to TRBJ1-4; D unresolved. V lost 3 bases, J lost 3 bases, and 8 bases lay in between. The CDR3 loop spans 14 amino acids. Germline V CDR1 and CDR2: SEHNR, FQNEAQ (reference sequence). CDR3 residues: CASSFFRPNEKLFF. Here the CDR3 DNA reads TGTGCCAGCAGCTTTTTTCGCCCTAATGAAAAACTGTTTTTT.

The chain is built from TRBV18 and TRBJ1-5; possibly TRBD1 for D (5 bases). Germline CDR1 and CDR2: KGHSH and LQKENI. The V end was cut by 0 bases, the J end by 1 base, with 7 bases between. This CDR3 spans 15 amino acids. The CDR3 is CASSPPRGSNQPQHF. The CDR3 nucleotides are TGTGCCAGCTCACCACCGAGGGGAAGCAATCAGCCCCAGCATTTT.

The table lists this clone with a count of one. The chain is built from TRBV2 and TRBJ2-7; 9 bases align to TRBD2. Trimming at V came to 11 bases and at J to 6 bases, leaving 8 bases not matched to a gene. The CDR3 is 12 amino acids. Germline CDR1 reads SNHLY; CDR2 reads FYNNEI. CDR3: CAGGSGRFEQYF. CDR3 DNA sequence: TGTGCCGGAGGAAGCGGGAGGTTCGAGCAGTACTTC.

The chain links TRBV28 to TRBJ1-2; weak D call: TRBD1 (5 bases). V was cut by 4 bases and J by 6 bases, with 9 bases left in between. Germline CDR1 MDHEN, CDR2 SYDVKM. The CDR3 runs 12 residues. The CDR3 protein is CASSYRRDGYTF. The CDR3 bases are TGTGCCAGCAGTTACCGCAGGGATGGCTACACCTTC.

In DNA form, the CDR3 reads TGTGCCAGCAACCGGGACAGGGCCTACGAGCAGTACTTC. It codes for CASNRDRAYEQYF. V usage is TRBV14 and J usage is TRBJ2-7; 9 bases fit TRBD1. This CDR3 is 13 amino acids long. Germline V CDR1 and CDR2: SGHDN, FVKESK. The V gene end was trimmed by 7 bases and the J gene end by 2 bases; junction bases not matched to a gene: 3.

The chain is built from TRBV5-1 and TRBJ2-7; 10 nucleotides agree with TRBD2. This CDR3 has 16 residues. J lost 0 bases, V lost 4 bases, and 7 bases had no gene match. The germline CDR1 and CDR2 sequences are SGHRS and YFSETQ. CDR3 sequence (DNA): TGCGCCAGCAGCCCCCAGCGGGAGGGGGACTCCTACGAGCAGTACTTC. Residues: CASSPQREGDSYEQYF. Looking up the rest from reference TRBV5-1 and TRBJ2-7 gives the full variable domain: KAGVTQTPRYLIKTRGQQVTLSCSPISGHRSVSWYQQTPGQGLQFLFEYFSETQRNKGNFPGRFSGRQFSNSRSEMNVSTLELGDSALYLCASSPQREGDSYEQYFGPGTRLTVT.

The chain has TRBV4-1 and TRBJ2-5; tentative D call: TRBD1 (6 bases). V dropped 3 bases and J dropped 2 bases, with 13 bases sitting between them. The CDR3 has 15 residues. The germline V gene encodes CDR1 MGHRA and CDR2 YSYEKL. The CDR3 region has the DNA TGCGCCAGCAGCCAGAAACAGGGATTTCAAGAGACCCAGTACTTC. Its translation: CASSQKQGFQETQYF.

The chain is built from TRBV5-1 and TRBJ2-5; TRBD2 matches 11 bases. CDR3 length: 15 residues. The V and J ends lost 2 bases and 1 base, in that order; junction bases with no gene match: 1. The germline V gene encodes CDR1 SGHRS and CDR2 YFSETQ. In nucleotides, the CDR3 is TGCGCCAGCAGCTTACTAGCGGGAGTCCAAGAGACCCAGTACTTC. Translation: CASSLLAGVQETQYF.

The V and J genes are TRBV9 and TRBJ2-2, with TRBD1 matching over 7 bases. V shed 3 bases, J shed 1 base, and the junction held 9 bases outside the gene matches. The CDR3 has 17 amino acids. Germline V gene sequence: CDR1 SGDLS, CDR2 YYNGEE. The CDR3 sequence: CASSANPGGRNTGELFF. The CDR3 DNA reads TGTGCCAGCAGCGCCAACCCAGGGGGTCGGAACACCGGGGAGCTGTTTTTT.

As to this clone: Additional DNA sequences in this sample encode the identical CDR3. The chain recombines TRBV6-5 with TRBJ2-7; perhaps TRBD2 as D (6 bases). Germline assignment: CDR1 MNHEY and CDR2 SVGAGI. V was pared by 6 bases and J by 5 bases, with 20 bases between. The CDR3 length is 15 residues. The CDR3 loop is CASRGGTGVAHEQYF. The CDR3 nucleotides are TGTGCCAGCAGAGGAGGGACGGGAGTGGCCCACGAGCAGTACTTC.

The V call is TRBV4-2, the J call TRBJ2-5; 8 bases line up with TRBD2. V was pared by 1 base and J by 2 bases, with 6 bases of the junction left unmatched. CDR3 length equals 16 residues. Germline assignment: CDR1 LGHNA and CDR2 YNFKEQ. The CDR3: CASSQVDGRDQETQYF. The CDR3 nucleotides read TGTGCCAGCAGCCAAGTGGACGGGAGGGATCAAGAGACCCAGTACTTC.

This clone has only a few counts. The rearrangement links TRBV25-1 to TRBJ1-3; unclear D gene. Trimming took off 3 bases at V and 6 bases at J, with 12 bases between the two ends. Germline V gene sequence: CDR1 MGHDK, CDR2 SYGVNS. This CDR3 region has 14 residues. CDR3 bases: TGTGCCAGCAGTGATCCGTCAAATCCAAACACCATATATTTT. It codes for CASSDPSNPNTIYF.

The CDR3 bases are TGTGCCAGCAGTCCCAGAGGTTTGAACACTGAAGCTTTCTTT. The encoded protein is CASSPRGLNTEAFF. The chain uses TRBV6-6 and TRBJ1-1; D not certain. This CDR3 comprises 14 residues. Germline CDR1 is MNHNY and CDR2 is SVGAGI (reference sequence). V lost 5 bases and J 0 bases, leaving 10 bases between the germline ends.

The genes are TRBV28 and TRBJ2-3; perhaps TRBD1 as D (5 bases). V lost 6 bases, J lost 0 bases, and 10 bases lay in between. CDR1 and CDR2 from the germline V gene are MDHEN and SYDVKM. The CDR3 extends over 14 amino acids. As DNA, the CDR3 is TGTGCCAGCAGGGGGCAGGGTAGCACAGATACGCAGTATTTT. This encodes CASRGQGSTDTQYF. Drawing the rest from reference TRBV28 and TRBJ2-3, the complete variable domain is DVKVTQSSRYLVKRTGEKVFLECVQDMDHENMFWYRQDPGLGLRLIYFSYDVKMKEKGDIPEGYSVSREKKERFSLILESASTNQTSMYLCASRGQGSTDTQYFGPGTRLTVL.

The chain couples TRBV19 to TRBJ2-6; D is unclear. The length of the CDR3 is 15 residues. V gave up 8 bases and J gave up 0 bases, with 11 bases separating them. Germline CDR1 reads LNHDA; CDR2 reads SQIVND (reference sequence). DNA of the CDR3: TGTGCCAGTCAAAACCTCCGCTCTGGGGCCAACGTCCTGACTTTC. Translation: CASQNLRSGANVLTF.

About this clone itself: One base separates it from a far larger clone, so it is likely a read error. The chain employs TRBV25-1 and TRBJ1-1; a weak D match, TRBD1 (6 bases). Trimming took off 7 bases at V and 11 bases at J, with 23 bases between the two ends. The germline gives CDR1 MGHDK, CDR2 SYGVNS. The CDR3 covers 14 residues. The CDR3 coding sequence is TGTGCCAGCAAAGACTGGCAGGGGTACGGGGCTGCTTTCTTT. This encodes CASKDWQGYGAAFF.

This clone came up a few times. Other DNA sequences from this sample encode an identical CDR3 as well. V usage is TRBV5-1 and J usage is TRBJ1-1, with D possibly matching TRBD1 (5 bases). Trimming removed 1 base from V and 0 bases from J, with 7 bases in between. This CDR3 region has 14 residues. The germline gives CDR1 SGHRS, CDR2 YFSETQ. CDR3 nucleotides: TGCGCCAGCAGCTTGCAGGGAATGAACACTGAAGCTTTCTTT. This translates into CASSLQGMNTEAFF.

The chain employs TRBV7-2 and TRBJ2-1, with 8 bases lining up with TRBD1. J lost 2 bases, V lost 4 bases, and 4 bases had no gene match. This CDR3 is 15 amino acids long. Germline CDR1 reads SGHTA; CDR2 reads FQGNSA. CDR3 bases: TGTGCCAGCAGCTACGACAGGGGCCCCTACAATGAGCAGTTCTTC. Translated, it gives CASSYDRGPYNEQFF. Full variable domain (remainder filled in from reference TRBV7-2 and TRBJ2-1): GAGVSQSPSNKVTEKGKDVELRCDPISGHTALYWYRQSLGQGLEFLIYFQGNSAPDKSGLPSDRFSAERTGGSVSTLTIQRTQQEDSAVYLCASSYDRGPYNEQFFGPGTRLTVL.

The chain combines TRBV5-1 with TRBJ1-2; the D gene is possibly TRBD1 (5 bases). CDR1 and CDR2 from the germline V gene are SGHRS and YFSETQ. This CDR3 contains 13 residues. Trimming pared 5 bases from V and 2 bases from J, leaving 10 bases between. In nucleotides, the CDR3 is TGCGCCAGCAGGGTTGACAGAAACTATGGCTACACCTTC. This codes for CASRVDRNYGYTF.

V is TRBV11-1 and J is TRBJ2-7, with 14 bases that match TRBD2. Germline V gene lookup returns CDR1 SGHAT and CDR2 FQDESV (reference sequence). Losses at the gene ends were 5 bases for V and 0 bases for J; bases not matched to a gene: 3. This CDR3 is 16 amino acids long. CDR3 sequence (DNA): TGTGCCAGCAGCCCGGGGACTAGCGGGAGCTCCTACGAGCAGTACTTC. Its protein product is CASSPGTSGSSYEQYF.

V usage is TRBV2 and J usage is TRBJ2-3; no firm D call. The CDR3 totals 16 residues. Germline-derived CDR1 and CDR2 are SNHLY and FYNNEI. V was cut by 6 bases and J by 0 bases, with 16 bases left in between. The CDR3 DNA is TGTGCCAGCAGCTTCCGGATCGTCTCTAGCACAGATACGCAGTATTTT. Its protein is CASSFRIVSSTDTQYF.